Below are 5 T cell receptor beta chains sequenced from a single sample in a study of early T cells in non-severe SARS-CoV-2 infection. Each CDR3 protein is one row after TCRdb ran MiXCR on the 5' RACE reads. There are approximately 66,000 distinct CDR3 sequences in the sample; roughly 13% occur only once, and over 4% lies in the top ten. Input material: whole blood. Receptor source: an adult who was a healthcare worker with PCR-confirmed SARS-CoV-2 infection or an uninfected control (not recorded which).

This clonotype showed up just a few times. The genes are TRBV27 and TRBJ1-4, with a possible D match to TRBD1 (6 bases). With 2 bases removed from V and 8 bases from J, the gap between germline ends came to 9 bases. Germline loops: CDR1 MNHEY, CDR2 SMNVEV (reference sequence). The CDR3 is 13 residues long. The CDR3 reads CASSLRGAEKLFF. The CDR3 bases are TGTGCCAGCAGTTTAAGGGGGGCCGAAAAACTGTTTTTT.

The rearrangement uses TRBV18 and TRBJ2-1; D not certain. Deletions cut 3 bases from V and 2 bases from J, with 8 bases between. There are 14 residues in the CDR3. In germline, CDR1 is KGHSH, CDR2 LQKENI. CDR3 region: CASSPSKTYNEQFF. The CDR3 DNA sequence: TGTGCCAGCTCACCGTCCAAAACCTACAATGAGCAGTTCTTC.

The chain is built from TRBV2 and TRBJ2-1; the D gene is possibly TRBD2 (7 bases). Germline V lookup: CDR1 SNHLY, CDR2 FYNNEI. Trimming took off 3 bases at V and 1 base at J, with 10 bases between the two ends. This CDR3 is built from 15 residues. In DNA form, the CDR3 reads TGTGCCAGCAGTGACGCGGGGGCGTCCTACAATGAGCAGTTCTTC. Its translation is CASSDAGASYNEQFF.

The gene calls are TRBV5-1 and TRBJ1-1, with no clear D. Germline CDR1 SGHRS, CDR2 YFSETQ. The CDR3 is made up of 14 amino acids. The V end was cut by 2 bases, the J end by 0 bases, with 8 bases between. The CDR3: CASSLSVMNTEAFF. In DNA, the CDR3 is TGCGCCAGCAGCTTATCTGTGATGAACACTGAAGCTTTCTTT. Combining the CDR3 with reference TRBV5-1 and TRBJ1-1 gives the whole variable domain KAGVTQTPRYLIKTRGQQVTLSCSPISGHRSVSWYQQTPGQGLQFLFEYFSETQRNKGNFPGRFSGRQFSNSRSEMNVSTLELGDSALYLCASSLSVMNTEAFFGQGTRLTVV.

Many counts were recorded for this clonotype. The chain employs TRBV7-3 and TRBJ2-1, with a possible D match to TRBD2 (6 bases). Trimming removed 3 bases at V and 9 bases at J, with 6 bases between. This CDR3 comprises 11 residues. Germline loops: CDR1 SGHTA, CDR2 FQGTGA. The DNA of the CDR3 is TGTGCCAGCAGCTTGGGGGGTGAGCAGTTCTTC. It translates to CASSLGGEQFF.